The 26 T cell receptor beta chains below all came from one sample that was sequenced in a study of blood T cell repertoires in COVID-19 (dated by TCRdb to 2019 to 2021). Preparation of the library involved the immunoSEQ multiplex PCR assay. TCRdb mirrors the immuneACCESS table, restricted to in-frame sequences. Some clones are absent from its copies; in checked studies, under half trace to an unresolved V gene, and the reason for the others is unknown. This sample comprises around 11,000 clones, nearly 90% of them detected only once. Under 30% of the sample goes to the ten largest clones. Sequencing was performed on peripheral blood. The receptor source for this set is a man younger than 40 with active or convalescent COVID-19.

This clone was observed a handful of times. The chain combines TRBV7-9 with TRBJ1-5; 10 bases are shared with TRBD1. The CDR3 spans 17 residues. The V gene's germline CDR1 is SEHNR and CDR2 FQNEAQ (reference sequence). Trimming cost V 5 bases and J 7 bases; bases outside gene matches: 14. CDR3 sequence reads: CASSNTGQGPFEQPQHF. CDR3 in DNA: TGTGCCAGCAGCAATACGGGACAGGGGCCGTTCGAGCAGCCCCAGCATTTT.

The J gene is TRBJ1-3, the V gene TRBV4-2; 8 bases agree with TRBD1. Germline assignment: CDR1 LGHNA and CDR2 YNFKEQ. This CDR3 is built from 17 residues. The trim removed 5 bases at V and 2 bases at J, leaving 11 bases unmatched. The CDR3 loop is CASSFRTGLTAGNTIYF. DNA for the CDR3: TGTGCCAGCAGCTTTCGGACAGGGCTGACTGCTGGAAACACCATATATTTT.

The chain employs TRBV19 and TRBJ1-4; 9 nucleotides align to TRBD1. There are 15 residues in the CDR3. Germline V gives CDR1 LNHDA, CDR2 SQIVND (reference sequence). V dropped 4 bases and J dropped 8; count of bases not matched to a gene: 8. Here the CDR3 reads CASSTPDRGGEKLFF. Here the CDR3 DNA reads TGTGCCAGTAGTACCCCGGACAGGGGAGGGGAAAAACTGTTTTTT.

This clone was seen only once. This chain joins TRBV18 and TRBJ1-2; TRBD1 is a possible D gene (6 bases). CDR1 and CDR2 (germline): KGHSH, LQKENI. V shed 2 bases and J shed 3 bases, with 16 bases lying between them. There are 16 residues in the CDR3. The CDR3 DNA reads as TGTGCCAGCTCACCAATAGGGGACACCTTAGACTATGGCTACACCTTC. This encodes CASSPIGDTLDYGYTF.

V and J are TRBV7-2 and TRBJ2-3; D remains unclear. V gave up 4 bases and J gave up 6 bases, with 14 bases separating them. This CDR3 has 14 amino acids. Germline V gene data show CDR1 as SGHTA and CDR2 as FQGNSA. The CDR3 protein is CASSSPPDLDTQYF. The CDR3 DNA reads TGTGCCAGCAGCTCCCCGCCCGACTTGGATACGCAGTATTTT.

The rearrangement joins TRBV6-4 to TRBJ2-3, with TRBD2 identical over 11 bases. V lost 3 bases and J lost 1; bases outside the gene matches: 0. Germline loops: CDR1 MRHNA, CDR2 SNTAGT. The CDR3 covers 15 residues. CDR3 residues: CASSETSGGTDTQYF. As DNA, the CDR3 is TGTGCCAGCAGTGAGACTAGCGGGGGCACAGATACGCAGTATTTT.

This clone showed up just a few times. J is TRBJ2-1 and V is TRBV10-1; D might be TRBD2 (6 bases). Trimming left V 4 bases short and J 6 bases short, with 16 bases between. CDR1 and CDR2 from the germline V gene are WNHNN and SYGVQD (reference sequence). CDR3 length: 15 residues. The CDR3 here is CASSGGTALSNEQFF. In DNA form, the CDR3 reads TGCGCCAGCAGTGGCGGGACGGCGCTTTCCAATGAGCAGTTCTTC.

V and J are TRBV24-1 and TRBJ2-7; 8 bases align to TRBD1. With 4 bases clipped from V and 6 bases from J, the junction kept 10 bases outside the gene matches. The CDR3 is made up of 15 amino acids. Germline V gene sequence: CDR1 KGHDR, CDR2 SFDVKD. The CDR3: CATSDLPGQALEQYF. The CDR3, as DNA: TGTGCCACCAGTGACCTTCCGGGACAGGCTCTCGAGCAGTACTTC.

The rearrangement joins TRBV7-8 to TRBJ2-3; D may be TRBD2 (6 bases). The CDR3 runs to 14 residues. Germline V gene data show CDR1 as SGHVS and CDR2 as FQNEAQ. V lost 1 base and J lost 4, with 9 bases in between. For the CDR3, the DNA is TGTGCCAGCAGCTTAGTCGGGAGTTCAGATACGCAGTATTTT. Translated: CASSLVGSSDTQYF.

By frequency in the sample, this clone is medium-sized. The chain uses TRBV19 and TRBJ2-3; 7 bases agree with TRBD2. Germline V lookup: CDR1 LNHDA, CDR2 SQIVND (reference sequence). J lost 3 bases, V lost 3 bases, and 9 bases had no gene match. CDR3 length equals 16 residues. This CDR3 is CASSMAWGGVTDTQYF. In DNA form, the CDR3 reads TGTGCCAGTAGTATGGCCTGGGGGGGGGTGACAGATACGCAGTATTTT.

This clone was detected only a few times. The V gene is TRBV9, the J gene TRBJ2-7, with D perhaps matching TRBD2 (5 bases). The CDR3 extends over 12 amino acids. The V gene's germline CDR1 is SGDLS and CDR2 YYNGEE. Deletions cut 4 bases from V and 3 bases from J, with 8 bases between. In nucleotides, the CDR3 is TGTGCCAGCAGCCCGGACTTCTACGAGCAGTACTTC. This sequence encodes CASSPDFYEQYF. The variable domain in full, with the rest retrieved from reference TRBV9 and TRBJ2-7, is DSGVTQTPKHLITATGQRVTLRCSPRSGDLSVYWYQQSLDQGLQFLIQYYNGEERAKGNILERFSAQQFPDLHSELNLSSLELGDSALYFCASSPDFYEQYFGPGTRLTVT.

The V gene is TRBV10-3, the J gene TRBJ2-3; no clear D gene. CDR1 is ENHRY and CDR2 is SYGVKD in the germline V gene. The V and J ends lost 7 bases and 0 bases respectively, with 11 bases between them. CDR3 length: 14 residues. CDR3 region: CAIKTDPSTDTQYF. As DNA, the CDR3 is TGTGCCATCAAAACAGATCCTAGCACAGATACGCAGTATTTT.

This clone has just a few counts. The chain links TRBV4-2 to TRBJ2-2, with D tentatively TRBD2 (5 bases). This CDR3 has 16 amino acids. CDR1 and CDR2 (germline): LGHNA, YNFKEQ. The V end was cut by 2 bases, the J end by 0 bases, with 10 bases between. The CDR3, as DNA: TGTGCCAGCAGCCAATTTGAGGGATCGAACACCGGGGAGCTGTTTTTT. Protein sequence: CASSQFEGSNTGELFF.

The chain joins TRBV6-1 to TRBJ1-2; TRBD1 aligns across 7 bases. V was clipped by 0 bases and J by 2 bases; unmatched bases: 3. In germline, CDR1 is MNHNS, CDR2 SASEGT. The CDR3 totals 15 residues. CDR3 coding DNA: TGTGCCAGCAGTGAAGCGGAGACAGGGAACTATGGCTACACCTTC. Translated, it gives CASSEAETGNYGYTF.

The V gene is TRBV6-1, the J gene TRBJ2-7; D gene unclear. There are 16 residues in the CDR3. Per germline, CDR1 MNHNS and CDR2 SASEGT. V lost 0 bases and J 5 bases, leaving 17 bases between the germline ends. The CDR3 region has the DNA TGTGCCAGCAGTGAAGCTGGCGATAGCCGAGGAAACGAGCAGTACTTC. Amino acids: CASSEAGDSRGNEQYF.

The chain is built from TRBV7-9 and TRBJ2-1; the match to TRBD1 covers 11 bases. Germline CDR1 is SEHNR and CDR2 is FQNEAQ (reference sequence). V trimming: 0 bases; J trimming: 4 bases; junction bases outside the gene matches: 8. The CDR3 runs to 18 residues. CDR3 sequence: CASSLARPGQGGYNEQFF. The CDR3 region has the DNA TGTGCCAGCAGCTTAGCGCGGCCGGGACAGGGGGGTTACAATGAGCAGTTCTTC.

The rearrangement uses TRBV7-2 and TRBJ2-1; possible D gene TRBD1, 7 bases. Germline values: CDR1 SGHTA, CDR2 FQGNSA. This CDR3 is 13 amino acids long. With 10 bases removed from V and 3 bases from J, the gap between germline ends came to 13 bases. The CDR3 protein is CATRQGLYNEQFF. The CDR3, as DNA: TGTGCCACAAGACAGGGACTCTACAATGAGCAGTTCTTC.

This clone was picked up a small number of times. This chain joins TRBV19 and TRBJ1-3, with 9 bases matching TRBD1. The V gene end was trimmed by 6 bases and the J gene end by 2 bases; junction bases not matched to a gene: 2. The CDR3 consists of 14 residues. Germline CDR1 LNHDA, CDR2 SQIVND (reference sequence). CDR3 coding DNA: TGTGCCAGTAGCAGGACAGGGGCTGGAAACACCATATATTTT. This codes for CASSRTGAGNTIYF.

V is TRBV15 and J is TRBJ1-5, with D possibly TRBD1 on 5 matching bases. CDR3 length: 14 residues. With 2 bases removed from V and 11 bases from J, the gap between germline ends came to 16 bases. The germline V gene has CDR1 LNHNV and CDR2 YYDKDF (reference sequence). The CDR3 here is CATSRSAGLDTQHF. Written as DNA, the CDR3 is TGTGCCACCAGCAGAAGCGCCGGCCTGGACACCCAGCATTTT.

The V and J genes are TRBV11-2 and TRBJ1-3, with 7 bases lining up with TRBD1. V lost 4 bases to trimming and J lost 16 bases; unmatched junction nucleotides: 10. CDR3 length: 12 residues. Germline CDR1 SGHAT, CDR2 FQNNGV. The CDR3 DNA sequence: TGTGCCAGCAGCTCGACAGGGACCTTAGGGTATTTT. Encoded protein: CASSSTGTLGYF.

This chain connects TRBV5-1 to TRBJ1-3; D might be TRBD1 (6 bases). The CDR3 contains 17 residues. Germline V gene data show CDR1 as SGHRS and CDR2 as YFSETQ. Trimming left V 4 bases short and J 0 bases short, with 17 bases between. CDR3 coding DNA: TGCGCCAGCAGCAGGGATGGGACACCTAACTCTGGAAACACCATATATTTT. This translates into CASSRDGTPNSGNTIYF.

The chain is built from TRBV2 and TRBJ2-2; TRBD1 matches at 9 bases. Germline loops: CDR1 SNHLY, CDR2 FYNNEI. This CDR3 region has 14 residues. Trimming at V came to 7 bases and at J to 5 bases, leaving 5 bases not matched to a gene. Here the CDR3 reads CASNPTGGTGELFF. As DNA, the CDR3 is TGTGCCAGCAACCCGACAGGGGGGACCGGGGAGCTGTTTTTT. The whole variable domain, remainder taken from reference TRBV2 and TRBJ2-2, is EPEVTQTPSHQVTQMGQEVILRCVPISNHLYFYWYRQILGQKVEFLVSFYNNEISEKSEIFDDQFSVERPDGSNFTLKIRSTKLEDSAMYFCASNPTGGTGELFFGEGSRLTVL.

The CDR3 loop reads CASSQGLAGYNEQFF. CDR3 DNA sequence: TGTGCCAGCAGCCAAGGACTAGCGGGGTACAATGAGCAGTTCTTC. The V gene is TRBV3-1 (or the pseudogene TRBV3-2), the J gene TRBJ2-1, with 11 bases lining up with TRBD2. Looked up from germline, CDR1 is LGHDT and CDR2 is YNNKEL (reference sequence). The CDR3 has 15 amino acids. J lost 4 bases, V lost 1 base, and 0 bases had no gene match.

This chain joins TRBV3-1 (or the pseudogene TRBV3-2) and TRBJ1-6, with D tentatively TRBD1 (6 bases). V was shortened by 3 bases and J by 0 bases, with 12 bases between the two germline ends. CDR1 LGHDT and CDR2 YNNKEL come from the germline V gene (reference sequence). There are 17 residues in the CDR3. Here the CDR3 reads CASSHHSRGSYNSPLHF. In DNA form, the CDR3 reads TGTGCCAGCAGCCATCACTCCAGGGGCTCCTATAATTCACCCCTCCACTTT.

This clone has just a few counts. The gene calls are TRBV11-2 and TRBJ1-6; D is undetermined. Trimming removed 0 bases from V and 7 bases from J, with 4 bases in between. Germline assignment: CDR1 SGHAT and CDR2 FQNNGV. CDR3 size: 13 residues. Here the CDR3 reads CASSLDMNSPLHF. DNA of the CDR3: TGTGCCAGCAGCTTAGATATGAATTCACCCCTCCACTTT.

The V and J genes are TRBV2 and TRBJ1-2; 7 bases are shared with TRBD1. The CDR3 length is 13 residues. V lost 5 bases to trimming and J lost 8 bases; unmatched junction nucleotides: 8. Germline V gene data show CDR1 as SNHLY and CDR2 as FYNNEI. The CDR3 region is CASSIYIRGGYTF. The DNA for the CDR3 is TGTGCCAGCAGTATTTATATCAGGGGGGGCTACACCTTC.